The present T cell receptor beta chain was sequenced within a study of neoadjuvant anti-PD-1 for oral cavity cancer. On the study more broadly: Patients without progression got a fourth dose around day 43.

Repertoires were generated with immunoSEQ multiplex PCR, while TCRdb's copy carries only in-frame clones and drops some. The data show approximately 11,000 clones, with 45% to 60% seen just once and roughly 29% held by the top ten. Points from the study as a whole: Higher pretreatment Treg/Th17 ratios tracked higher pretreatment blood clonality.

On this clone itself: What it binds is not known.

Material: tumor tissue, obtained before nivolumab (anti-PD-1) treatment. The receptor's source is a person between 35 and 79 years old with oral cavity squamous cell carcinoma.

CDR3 sequence (DNA): TGTGCCAGCAGTTCCGGACAGGCCCCCTACGAGCAGTACTTC. Translating gives CASSSGQAPYEQYF. This chain uses TRBV6-1 with TRBJ2-7; 7 nucleotides align to TRBD1. Looked up from germline, CDR1 is MNHNS and CDR2 is SASEGT. The CDR3 runs to 14 residues. V was clipped by 5 bases and J by 2 bases; unmatched bases: 6.